A selection of T cell receptor beta chains follows, all from one sample in a study of blood T cell repertoires in COVID-19. The method was immunoSEQ multiplex PCR; TCRdb's version includes in-frame clones alone and lacks a portion of them. The sample records about 170,000 clones, 86% being singletons. The specimen sequenced was peripheral blood. The source is a woman aged 55-70 years with COVID-19, enrolled during active disease. The CDR3 runs from the conserved cysteine through the conserved F or W. Fields, in order: clone size, D gene, J gene, V gene, CDR3 DNA, CDR3 protein. A D gene is named only where the DNA matches it firmly. Where a row states a size, it is once, few, many or the class of an expanded clone; other rows omit it.

clone_size: .
d_call: TRBD2
j_call: TRBJ2-1
v_call: TRBV9
cdr3_nt: TGTGCCAGCAGCGCCATAGCGGGCCAAGTGGGGAATGAGCAGTTCTTC
cdr3_aa: CASSAIAGQVGNEQFF

clone_size: .
d_call: TRBD2
j_call: TRBJ2-2
v_call: TRBV18
cdr3_nt: TGTGCCAGCTCACCTTTCACCGGGACGGGAGGCACCGGGGAGCTGTTTTTT
cdr3_aa: CASSPFTGTGGTGELFF

clone_size: .
d_call: .
j_call: TRBJ1-3
v_call: TRBV29-1
cdr3_nt: TGCAGCGTTGACGGCTCTGGAAACACCATATATTTT
cdr3_aa: CSVDGSGNTIYF

clone_size: .
d_call: TRBD2
j_call: TRBJ2-5
v_call: TRBV11-2
cdr3_nt: TGTGCCAGCAGCTTATTGACGGGAGGAGAGACCCAGTACTTC
cdr3_aa: CASSLLTGGETQYF

clone_size: .
d_call: .
j_call: TRBJ1-4
v_call: TRBV11-2
cdr3_nt: TGTGCCAGCAGCTTAACCGACAGGATGAATGAAAAACTGTTTTTT
cdr3_aa: CASSLTDRMNEKLFF

clone_size: .
d_call: TRBD2
j_call: TRBJ2-7
v_call: TRBV7-2
cdr3_nt: TGTGCCAGCAGCTTAGTACCGGGAGGAGGGACCTACGAGCAGTACTTC
cdr3_aa: CASSLVPGGGTYEQYF

clone_size: few
d_call: .
j_call: TRBJ2-2
v_call: TRBV7-3
cdr3_nt: TGTGCCAGCAGCCCGCCTACGAACACCGGGGAGCTGTTTTTT
cdr3_aa: CASSPPTNTGELFF

clone_size: .
d_call: TRBD1
j_call: TRBJ1-5
v_call: TRBV4-1
cdr3_nt: TGCGCCAGCAGCCAAGGGACAGGGGACCAACAGCCCCAGCATTTT
cdr3_aa: CASSQGTGDQQPQHF

clone_size: once
d_call: TRBD1
j_call: TRBJ1-2
v_call: TRBV3-1/TRBV3-2
cdr3_nt: TGTGCCAGCAGCCAAGGGGGACAGTATGGCTACACCTTC
cdr3_aa: CASSQGGQYGYTF

clone_size: .
d_call: TRBD2
j_call: TRBJ2-1
v_call: TRBV13
cdr3_nt: TGTGCCAGCAGCCACAGCGATACGACTAGCCCACGGGGTGAGCAGTTCTTC
cdr3_aa: CASSHSDTTSPRGEQFF

clone_size: .
d_call: TRBD1
j_call: TRBJ2-1
v_call: TRBV30
cdr3_nt: TGTGCCTTGGGACAGGGCCCCAATGAGCAGTTCTTC
cdr3_aa: CALGQGPNEQFF

clone_size: .
d_call: TRBD1
j_call: TRBJ2-5
v_call: TRBV28
cdr3_nt: TGTGCCAGCACTCCCGACGTGAGGGGGCAGCGAGAGACCCAGTACTTC
cdr3_aa: CASTPDVRGQRETQYF

clone_size: .
d_call: .
j_call: TRBJ1-1
v_call: TRBV19
cdr3_nt: TGTGCCAGTGTCGGGGGCACTGAAGCTTTCTTT
cdr3_aa: CASVGGTEAFF

clone_size: .
d_call: .
j_call: TRBJ2-3
v_call: TRBV5-4
cdr3_nt: TGTGCCAGCAGCTCCTCCCCAGTGGATACGCAGTATTTT
cdr3_aa: CASSSSPVDTQYF

clone_size: .
d_call: TRBD1
j_call: TRBJ1-4
v_call: TRBV19
cdr3_nt: TGTGCCAGTAGTATAGGCGTGACAGGGGACCCTAATGAAAAACTGTTTTTT
cdr3_aa: CASSIGVTGDPNEKLFF

clone_size: .
d_call: TRBD2
j_call: TRBJ2-2
v_call: TRBV29-1
cdr3_nt: TGCAGCGTTTATACTAGCGGAATTAACACCGGGGAGCTGTTTTTT
cdr3_aa: CSVYTSGINTGELFF

clone_size: .
d_call: .
j_call: TRBJ2-7
v_call: TRBV20-1
cdr3_nt: TGCAGTGCCCCGACTAGAAACGAGCAGTACTTC
cdr3_aa: CSAPTRNEQYF

clone_size: .
d_call: TRBD2
j_call: TRBJ2-3
v_call: TRBV7-2
cdr3_nt: TGTGCCAGCAAAGCGGGAGGGCCTCCCGATACGCAGTATTTT
cdr3_aa: CASKAGGPPDTQYF

clone_size: .
d_call: TRBD1
j_call: TRBJ2-5
v_call: TRBV6-2/TRBV6-3
cdr3_nt: TGTGCCAGCAGTTACTCGAGGACAGGGACAGAGACCCAGTACTTC
cdr3_aa: CASSYSRTGTETQYF

clone_size: many
d_call: .
j_call: TRBJ2-7
v_call: TRBV7-2
cdr3_nt: TGTGCCAGCAGCTTAGGTTCCTACGGGGGAGAGCAGTACTTC
cdr3_aa: CASSLGSYGGEQYF

clone_size: .
d_call: .
j_call: TRBJ2-7
v_call: TRBV14
cdr3_nt: TGTGCCAGCAGCCAGGGGTCCCAGGGTCTTTCCTACGAGCAGTACTTC
cdr3_aa: CASSQGSQGLSYEQYF

clone_size: .
d_call: .
j_call: TRBJ1-2
v_call: TRBV27
cdr3_nt: TGTGCCAGCAGTTTATCCTCGGGATCCTATGGCTACACCTTC
cdr3_aa: CASSLSSGSYGYTF

clone_size: .
d_call: TRBD1
j_call: TRBJ1-2
v_call: TRBV9
cdr3_nt: TGTGCCAGCAGCGTAGACAGGGGGCTTTGGGGCTACACCTTC
cdr3_aa: CASSVDRGLWGYTF

clone_size: .
d_call: TRBD2
j_call: TRBJ2-7
v_call: TRBV9
cdr3_nt: TGTGCCAGCAGCGTAGGAGGCGGGAGGGCCTACGAGCAGTACTTC
cdr3_aa: CASSVGGGRAYEQYF

clone_size: .
d_call: .
j_call: TRBJ1-2
v_call: TRBV11-2
cdr3_nt: TGTGCCAGCAGCTCCTCAGGGGTGAGAAACTATGGCTACACCTTC
cdr3_aa: CASSSSGVRNYGYTF

clone_size: .
d_call: TRBD1
j_call: TRBJ1-1
v_call: TRBV27
cdr3_nt: TGTGCCAGCAGTTTAAACAGGGGGTATACTGAAGCTTTCTTT
cdr3_aa: CASSLNRGYTEAFF

clone_size: .
d_call: TRBD1
j_call: TRBJ2-5
v_call: TRBV5-5
cdr3_nt: TGTGCCAGCAGCCGAGGACAGGGCCCCCAAGAGACCCAGTACTTC
cdr3_aa: CASSRGQGPQETQYF

clone_size: .
d_call: TRBD2
j_call: TRBJ2-5
v_call: TRBV7-2
cdr3_nt: TGTGCCAGCAGCTCCGCCGGGGGGGGGACCCAGTACTTC
cdr3_aa: CASSSAGGGTQYF

clone_size: .
d_call: .
j_call: TRBJ2-5
v_call: TRBV19
cdr3_nt: TGTGCCAGTTCTGGAGGGGAGACCCAGTACTTC
cdr3_aa: CASSGGETQYF